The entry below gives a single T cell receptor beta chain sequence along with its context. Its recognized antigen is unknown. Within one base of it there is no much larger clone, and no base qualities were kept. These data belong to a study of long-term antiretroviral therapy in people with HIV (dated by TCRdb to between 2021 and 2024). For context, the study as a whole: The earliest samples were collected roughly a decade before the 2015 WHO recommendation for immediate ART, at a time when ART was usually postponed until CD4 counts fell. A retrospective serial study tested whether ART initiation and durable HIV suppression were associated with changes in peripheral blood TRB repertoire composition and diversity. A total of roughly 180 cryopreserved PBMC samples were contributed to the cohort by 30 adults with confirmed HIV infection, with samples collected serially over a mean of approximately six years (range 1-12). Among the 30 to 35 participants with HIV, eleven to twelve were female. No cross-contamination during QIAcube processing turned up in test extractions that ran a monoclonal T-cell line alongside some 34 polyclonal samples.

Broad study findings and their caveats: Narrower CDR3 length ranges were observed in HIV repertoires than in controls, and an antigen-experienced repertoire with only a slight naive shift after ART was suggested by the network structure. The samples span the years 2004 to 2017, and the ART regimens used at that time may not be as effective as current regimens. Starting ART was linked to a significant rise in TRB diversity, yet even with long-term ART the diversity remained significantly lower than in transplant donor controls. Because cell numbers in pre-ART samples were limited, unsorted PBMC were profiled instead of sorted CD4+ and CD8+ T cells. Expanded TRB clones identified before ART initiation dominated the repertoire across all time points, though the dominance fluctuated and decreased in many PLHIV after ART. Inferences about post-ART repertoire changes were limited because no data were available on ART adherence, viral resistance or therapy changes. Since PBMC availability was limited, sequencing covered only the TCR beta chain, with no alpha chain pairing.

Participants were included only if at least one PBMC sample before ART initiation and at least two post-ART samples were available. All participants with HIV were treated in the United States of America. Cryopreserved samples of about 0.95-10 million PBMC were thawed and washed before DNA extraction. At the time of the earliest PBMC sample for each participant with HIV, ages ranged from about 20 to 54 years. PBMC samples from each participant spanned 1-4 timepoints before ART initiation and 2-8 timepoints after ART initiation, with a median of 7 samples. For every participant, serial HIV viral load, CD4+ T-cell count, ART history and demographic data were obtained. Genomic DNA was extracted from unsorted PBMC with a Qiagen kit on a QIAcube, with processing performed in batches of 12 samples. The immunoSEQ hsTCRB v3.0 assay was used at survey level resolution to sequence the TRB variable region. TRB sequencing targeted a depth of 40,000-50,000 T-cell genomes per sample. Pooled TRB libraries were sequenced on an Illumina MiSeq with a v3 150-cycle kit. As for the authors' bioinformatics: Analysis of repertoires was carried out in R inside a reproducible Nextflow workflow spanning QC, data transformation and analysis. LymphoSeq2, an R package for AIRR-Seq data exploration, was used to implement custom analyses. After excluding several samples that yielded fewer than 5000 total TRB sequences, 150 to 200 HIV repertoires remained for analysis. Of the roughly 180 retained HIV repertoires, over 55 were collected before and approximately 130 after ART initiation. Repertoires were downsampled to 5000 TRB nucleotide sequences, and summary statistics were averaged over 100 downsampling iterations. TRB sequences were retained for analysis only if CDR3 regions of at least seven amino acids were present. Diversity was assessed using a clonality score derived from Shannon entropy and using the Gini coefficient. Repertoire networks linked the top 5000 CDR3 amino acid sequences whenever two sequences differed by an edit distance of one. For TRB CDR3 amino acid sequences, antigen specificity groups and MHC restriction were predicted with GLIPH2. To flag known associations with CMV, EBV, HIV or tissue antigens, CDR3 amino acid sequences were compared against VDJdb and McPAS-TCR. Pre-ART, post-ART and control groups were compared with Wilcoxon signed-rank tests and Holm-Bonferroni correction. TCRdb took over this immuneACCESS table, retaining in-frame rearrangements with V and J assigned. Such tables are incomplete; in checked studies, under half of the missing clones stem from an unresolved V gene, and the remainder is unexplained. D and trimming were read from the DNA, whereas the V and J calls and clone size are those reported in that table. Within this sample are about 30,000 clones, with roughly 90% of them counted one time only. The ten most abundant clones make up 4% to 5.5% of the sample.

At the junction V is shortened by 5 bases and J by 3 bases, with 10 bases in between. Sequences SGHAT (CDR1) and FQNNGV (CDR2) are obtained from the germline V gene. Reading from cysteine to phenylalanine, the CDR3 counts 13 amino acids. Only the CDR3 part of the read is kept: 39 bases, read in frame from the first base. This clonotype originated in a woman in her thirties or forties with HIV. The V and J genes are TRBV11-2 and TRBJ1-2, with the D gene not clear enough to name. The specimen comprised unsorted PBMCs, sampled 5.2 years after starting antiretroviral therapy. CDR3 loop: CASSPTEYYGYTF. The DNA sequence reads TGTGCCAGCAGCCCCACCGAGTACTATGGCTACACCTTC. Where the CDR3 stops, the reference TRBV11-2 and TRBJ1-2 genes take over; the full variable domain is EAGVAQSPRYKIIEKRQSVAFWCNPISGHATLYWYQQILGQGPKLLIQFQNNGVVDDSQLPKDRFSAERLKGVDSTLKIQPAKLEDSAVYLCASSPTEYYGYTFGSGTRLTVV.